The clone carrying this T cell receptor beta chain showed up many times. Its antigen is unknown. Clones were sequenced by immunoSEQ multiplex PCR, and TCRdb holds only the in-frame ones, with some missing. The data contain more than 400,000 clones, over 70% of them singletons. CDR1 SGHTA and CDR2 FQGNSA come from the germline V gene. The CDR3 extends over 15 amino acids. Trimming cost V 1 base and J 6 bases; bases outside gene matches: 5. The source of the sample is a study of shared clonotypes between healthy human individuals. Study-wide results and caveats: Tissues were not sampled, only blood, and their repertoires likely differ.

Every donor was a Caucasian adult from Nashville, Tennessee. Sequencing was done on a sample of PBMCs. The sequence was obtained from a middle-aged woman in good health. Some clones in this sample may be carry-over from other donors' samples. The chain carries TRBV7-2 and TRBJ1-5, with TRBD1 matching over 8 bases. CDR3 nucleotides: TGTGCCAGCAGCTTAGGACAGGGGCGGCCTCAGCCCCAGCATTTT. Translating gives CASSLGQGRPQPQHF.